Listed below are T cell receptor beta chains from one sample, sequenced in a study of T cells after yellow fever vaccination. One entry per CDR3 protein results from TCRdb running MiXCR on the 5' RACE reads. The table includes 300,000 to 400,000 distinct CDR3 sequences, about 10% detected once. This specimen consisted of CD4+ T cells sorted from PBMCs, obtained 45 days after the yellow fever booster vaccination. The receptor set was obtained from a man between 18 and 35 years old who received the YFV17D yellow fever vaccine. The CDR3 runs from the conserved cysteine through the conserved F or W. D genes are given only for firm matches. Some rows mark clone size as missing; the rest say once, few, many or name a class of expanded clone.

D gene: TRBD2
J gene: TRBJ2-3
clone size: NA
V gene: TRBV6-6
CDR3 DNA: TGTGCCAGCAGTTCCTTAGTCGCTAGCGGAGTTAGCACAGATACGCAGTATTTT
CDR3 protein: CASSSLVASGVSTDTQYF

D gene: TRBD1
J gene: TRBJ1-2
clone size: NA
V gene: TRBV7-3
CDR3 DNA: TGTGCCAGCAGCTTCGGACAGGGGATGAATGGCTACACCTTC
CDR3 protein: CASSFGQGMNGYTF

D gene: NA
J gene: TRBJ2-3
clone size: NA
V gene: TRBV13
CDR3 DNA: TGTGCCAGCACCTCAGGCCAGGGACGGGCAGATACGCAGTATTTT
CDR3 protein: CASTSGQGRADTQYF

D gene: NA
J gene: TRBJ2-2
clone size: NA
V gene: TRBV18
CDR3 DNA: TGTGCCAGCTCATCTTTGGGGTTTAACACCGGGGAGCTGTTTTTT
CDR3 protein: CASSSLGFNTGELFF

D gene: TRBD1
J gene: TRBJ2-3
clone size: NA
V gene: TRBV20-1
CDR3 DNA: TGCAGTGCTAGAGCCCCGGACAGGGGGAGCACAGATACGCAGTATTTT
CDR3 protein: CSARAPDRGSTDTQYF

D gene: NA
J gene: TRBJ2-3
clone size: many
V gene: TRBV7-2
CDR3 DNA: TGTGCCAGCAGCCCCTCGGGTAGCACAGATACGCAGTATTTT
CDR3 protein: CASSPSGSTDTQYF

D gene: NA
J gene: TRBJ2-1
clone size: NA
V gene: TRBV3-1
CDR3 DNA: TGTGCCAGCAGCCAAGACGACGGGGGGCTTCGGGATGAGCAGTTCTTC
CDR3 protein: CASSQDDGGLRDEQFF

D gene: NA
J gene: TRBJ2-5
clone size: few
V gene: TRBV19
CDR3 DNA: TGTGCCAGTAGGGGACGTCGACGGGAGACCCAGTACTTC
CDR3 protein: CASRGRRRETQYF

D gene: NA
J gene: TRBJ1-4
clone size: few
V gene: TRBV5-5
CDR3 DNA: TGTGCCAGCAGCCAGTGGGCCGTCGCGGAAAAACTGTTTTTT
CDR3 protein: CASSQWAVAEKLFF

D gene: NA
J gene: TRBJ2-1
clone size: few
V gene: TRBV6-5
CDR3 DNA: TGTGCCAGCCGGGATGTGTATGAGCAGTTCTTC
CDR3 protein: CASRDVYEQFF

D gene: NA
J gene: TRBJ2-1
clone size: many
V gene: TRBV12-3/TRBV12-4
CDR3 DNA: TGTGCCAGCAGTTTATACACAGTTGCCTACAATGAGCAGTTCTTC
CDR3 protein: CASSLYTVAYNEQFF

D gene: NA
J gene: TRBJ1-1
clone size: NA
V gene: TRBV6-2/TRBV6-3
CDR3 DNA: TGTGCCAGCAGTTACCACGTGAACACTGAAGCTTTCTTT
CDR3 protein: CASSYHVNTEAFF

D gene: NA
J gene: TRBJ2-2
clone size: many
V gene: TRBV6-6
CDR3 DNA: TGTGCCAGCAGTTCCGGGACGGGCTTAGAGCTGTTTTTT
CDR3 protein: CASSSGTGLELFF

D gene: NA
J gene: TRBJ2-7
clone size: NA
V gene: TRBV20-1
CDR3 DNA: TGCAGTGCTAGAGATCCCAGGCGGACGGTGGGGGCCGAGCAGTACTTC
CDR3 protein: CSARDPRRTVGAEQYF

D gene: TRBD1
J gene: TRBJ2-3
clone size: few
V gene: TRBV9
CDR3 DNA: TGTGCCAGCAGCATCAGGACCGGGACAGACCTCACAGATACGCAGTATTTT
CDR3 protein: CASSIRTGTDLTDTQYF

D gene: TRBD2
J gene: TRBJ2-1
clone size: many
V gene: TRBV5-1
CDR3 DNA: TGCGCCAGCAGCTTGGGGGTAGCGGGACGGAATGAGCAGTTCTTC
CDR3 protein: CASSLGVAGRNEQFF

D gene: NA
J gene: TRBJ1-1
clone size: NA
V gene: TRBV12-3/TRBV12-4
CDR3 DNA: TGTGCCAGCAGTTCCCGCGGGTGGGGGGCGTCCAGCACTGAAGCTTTCTTT
CDR3 protein: CASSSRGWGASSTEAFF

D gene: TRBD1
J gene: TRBJ2-5
clone size: few
V gene: TRBV2
CDR3 DNA: TGTGCTTTGCGAAGGGGGCAGACAGTACTGTCAGAGACCCAGTACTTC
CDR3 protein: CALRRGQTVLSETQYF

D gene: TRBD2
J gene: TRBJ2-1
clone size: NA
V gene: TRBV11-3
CDR3 DNA: TGTGCCAGCAGCATTACGGGACTAGCAGACGAGCAGTTCTTC
CDR3 protein: CASSITGLADEQFF

D gene: NA
J gene: TRBJ1-1
clone size: many
V gene: TRBV7-8
CDR3 DNA: TGTGCCAGCAGCTTTTGGGGGCGCGACACTGAAGCTTTCTTT
CDR3 protein: CASSFWGRDTEAFF

D gene: NA
J gene: TRBJ1-1
clone size: NA
V gene: TRBV12-3/TRBV12-4
CDR3 DNA: TGTGCCAGCAGTGCCGAGCGGGGCACTGAAGCTTTCTTT
CDR3 protein: CASSAERGTEAFF

D gene: NA
J gene: TRBJ2-7
clone size: few
V gene: TRBV18
CDR3 DNA: TGTGCCAGCTCTTGGGGGTCCCACTACGAGCAGGACTTC
CDR3 protein: CASSWGSHYEQDF

D gene: TRBD2
J gene: TRBJ2-3
clone size: few
V gene: TRBV6-2/TRBV6-3
CDR3 DNA: TGTGCCAGCAGTTACCCCCTCCTAGCGGTGAGCACAGATACGCAGTATTTT
CDR3 protein: CASSYPLLAVSTDTQYF

D gene: TRBD2
J gene: TRBJ2-3
clone size: many
V gene: TRBV5-1
CDR3 DNA: TGCGCCAGCAGCTTGAGGGATAGCGGGTCCACAGATACGCAGTATTTT
CDR3 protein: CASSLRDSGSTDTQYF

D gene: NA
J gene: TRBJ2-5
clone size: many
V gene: TRBV7-7
CDR3 DNA: TGTGCTAGCAGCTCAAGACGGGACAACCAAGAGACCCAGTACTTC
CDR3 protein: CASSSRRDNQETQYF

D gene: NA
J gene: TRBJ1-1
clone size: many
V gene: TRBV28
CDR3 DNA: TGTGCCAGCACTACCGGGACGGTGAACACTGAAGCTTTCTTT
CDR3 protein: CASTTGTVNTEAFF

D gene: NA
J gene: TRBJ2-2
clone size: NA
V gene: TRBV6-5
CDR3 DNA: TGTGCCAGCAGTTACTCCTACCAAGCGAACACCGGGGAGCTGTTTTTT
CDR3 protein: CASSYSYQANTGELFF

D gene: NA
J gene: TRBJ2-5
clone size: few
V gene: TRBV7-9
CDR3 DNA: TGTGCCAGCAGCTTAGGTCGATTAGGGGAAGAGACCCAGTACTTC
CDR3 protein: CASSLGRLGEETQYF

D gene: TRBD2
J gene: TRBJ2-2
clone size: NA
V gene: TRBV3-1
CDR3 DNA: TGTGCCAGCAACCCGGGGGGACGGGGGGAAAACACCGGGGAGCTGTTTTTT
CDR3 protein: CASNPGGRGENTGELFF

D gene: NA
J gene: TRBJ1-5
clone size: NA
V gene: TRBV7-9
CDR3 DNA: TGTGCCAGCAGCGCTCAGGGTGGCAATCAGCCCCAGCATTTT
CDR3 protein: CASSAQGGNQPQHF

D gene: NA
J gene: TRBJ1-6
clone size: NA
V gene: TRBV5-5
CDR3 DNA: TGTGCCAGCAGCCTGGGGGCACTGATGTATAATTCACCCCTCCACTTT
CDR3 protein: CASSLGALMYNSPLHF

D gene: NA
J gene: TRBJ2-4
clone size: NA
V gene: TRBV6-5
CDR3 DNA: TGTGCCAGCAGTTACTCGGGGGTAGGGGCCAAAAACATTCAGTACTTC
CDR3 protein: CASSYSGVGAKNIQYF

D gene: NA
J gene: TRBJ2-2
clone size: few
V gene: TRBV7-3
CDR3 DNA: TGTGCCAGCAGCCCGCATAGCGGAAAGAACACCGGGGAGCTGTTTTTT
CDR3 protein: CASSPHSGKNTGELFF

D gene: NA
J gene: TRBJ1-1
clone size: NA
V gene: TRBV5-1
CDR3 DNA: TGCGCCAGCAGGGTGGGGGAAAACACTGCAGCTTTCTTT
CDR3 protein: CASRVGENTAAFF